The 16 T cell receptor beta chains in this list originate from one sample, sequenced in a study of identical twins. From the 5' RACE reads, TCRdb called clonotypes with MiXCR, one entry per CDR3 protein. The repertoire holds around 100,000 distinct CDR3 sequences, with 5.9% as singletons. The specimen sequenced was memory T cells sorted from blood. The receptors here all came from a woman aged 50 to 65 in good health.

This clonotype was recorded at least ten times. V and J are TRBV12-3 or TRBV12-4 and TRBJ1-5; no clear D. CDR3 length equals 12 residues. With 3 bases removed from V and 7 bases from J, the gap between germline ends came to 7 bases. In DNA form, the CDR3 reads TGTGCCAGCAGTTTTACGGGCCAGCCCCAGCATTTT. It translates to CASSFTGQPQHF.

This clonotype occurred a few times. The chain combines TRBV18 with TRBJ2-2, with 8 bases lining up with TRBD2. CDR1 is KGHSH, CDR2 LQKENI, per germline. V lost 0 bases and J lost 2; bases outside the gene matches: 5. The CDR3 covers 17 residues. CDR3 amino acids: CASSPPEAGANTGELFF. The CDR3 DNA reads TGTGCCAGCTCACCACCGGAAGCGGGAGCTAACACCGGGGAGCTGTTTTTT.

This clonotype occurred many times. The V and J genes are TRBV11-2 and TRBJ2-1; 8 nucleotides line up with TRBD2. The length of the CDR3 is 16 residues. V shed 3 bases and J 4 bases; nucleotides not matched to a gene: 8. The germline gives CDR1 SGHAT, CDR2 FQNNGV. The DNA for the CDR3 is TGTGCCAGCAGCTTGGAAAGCGGGAGCGTATACAATGAGCAGTTCTTC. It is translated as CASSLESGSVYNEQFF.

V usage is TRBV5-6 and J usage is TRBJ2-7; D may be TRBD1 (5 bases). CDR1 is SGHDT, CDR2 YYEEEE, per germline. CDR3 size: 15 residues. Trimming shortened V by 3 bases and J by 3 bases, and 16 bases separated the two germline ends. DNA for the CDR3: TGTGCCAGCAGCTCCCCCGGCCAGGGTAACTACGAGCAGTACGTC. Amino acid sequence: CASSSPGQGNYEQYV.

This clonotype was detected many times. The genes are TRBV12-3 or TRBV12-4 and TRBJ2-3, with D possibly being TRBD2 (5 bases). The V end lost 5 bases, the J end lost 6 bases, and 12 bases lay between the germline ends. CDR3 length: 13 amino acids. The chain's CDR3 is CASSPHTRDTQYF. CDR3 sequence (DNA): TGTGCCAGCAGTCCACACACTAGGGATACGCAGTATTTT.

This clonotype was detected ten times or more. The CDR3 region has the DNA TGTGCCAGCAACAGGGTCTTGGGGAACGAGCAGTACTTC. Protein product: CASNRVLGNEQYF. This chain links TRBV2 with TRBJ2-7, with D possibly being TRBD1 (6 bases). The germline CDR1 and CDR2 sequences are SNHLY and FYNNEI. The CDR3 loop spans 13 amino acids. With 7 bases removed from V and 5 bases from J, the gap between germline ends came to 15 bases.

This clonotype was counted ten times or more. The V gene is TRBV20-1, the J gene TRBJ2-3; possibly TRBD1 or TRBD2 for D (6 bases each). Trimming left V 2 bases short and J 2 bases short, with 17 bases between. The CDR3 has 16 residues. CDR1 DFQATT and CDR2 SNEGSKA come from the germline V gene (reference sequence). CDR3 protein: CSARSGGNSFTDTQYF. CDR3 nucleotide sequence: TGCAGTGCTAGATCCGGGGGCAACTCCTTCACAGATACGCAGTATTTT.

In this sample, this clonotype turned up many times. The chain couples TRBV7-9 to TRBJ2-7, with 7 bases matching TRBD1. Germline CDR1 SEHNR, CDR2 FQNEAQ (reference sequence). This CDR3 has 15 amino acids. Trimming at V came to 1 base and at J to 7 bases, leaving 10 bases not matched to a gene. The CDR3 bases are TGTGCCAGCAGCTTAGTAAAGGGGGCCCAGAGGGAGCAGTACTTC. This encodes CASSLVKGAQREQYF.

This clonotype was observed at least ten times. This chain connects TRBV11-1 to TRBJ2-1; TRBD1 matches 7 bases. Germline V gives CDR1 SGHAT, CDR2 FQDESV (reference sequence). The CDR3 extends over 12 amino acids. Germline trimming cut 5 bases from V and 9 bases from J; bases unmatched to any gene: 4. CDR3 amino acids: CASSGRGSEQFF. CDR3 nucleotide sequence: TGTGCCAGCAGCGGCAGGGGGTCTGAGCAGTTCTTC.

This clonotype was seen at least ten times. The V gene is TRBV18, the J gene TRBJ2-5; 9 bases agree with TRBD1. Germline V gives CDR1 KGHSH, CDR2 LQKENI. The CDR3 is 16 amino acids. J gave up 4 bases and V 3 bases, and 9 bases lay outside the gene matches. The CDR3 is CASSPPGQGRGETQYF. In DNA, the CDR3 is TGTGCCAGCTCACCCCCCGGACAGGGGAGGGGAGAGACCCAGTACTTC.

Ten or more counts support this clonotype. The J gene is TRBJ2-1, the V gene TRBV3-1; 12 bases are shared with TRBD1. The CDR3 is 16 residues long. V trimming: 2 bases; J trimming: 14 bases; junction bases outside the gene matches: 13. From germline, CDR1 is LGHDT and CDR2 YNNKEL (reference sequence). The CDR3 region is CASSQWPGQGAPLKFF. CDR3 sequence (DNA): TGTGCCAGCAGCCAATGGCCGGGACAGGGGGCCCCTCTCAAGTTCTTC.

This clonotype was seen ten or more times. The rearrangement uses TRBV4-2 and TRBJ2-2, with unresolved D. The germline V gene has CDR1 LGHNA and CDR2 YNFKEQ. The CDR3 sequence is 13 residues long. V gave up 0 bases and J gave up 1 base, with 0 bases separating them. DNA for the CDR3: TGTGCCAGCAGCCAAGAGAACACCGGGGAGCTGTTTTTT. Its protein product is CASSQENTGELFF.

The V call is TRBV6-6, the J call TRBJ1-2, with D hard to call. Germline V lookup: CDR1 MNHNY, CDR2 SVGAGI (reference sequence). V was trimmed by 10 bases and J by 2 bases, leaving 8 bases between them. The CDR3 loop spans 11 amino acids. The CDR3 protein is CATLYNYGYTF. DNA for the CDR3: TGTGCCACCCTGTACAACTATGGCTACACCTTC.

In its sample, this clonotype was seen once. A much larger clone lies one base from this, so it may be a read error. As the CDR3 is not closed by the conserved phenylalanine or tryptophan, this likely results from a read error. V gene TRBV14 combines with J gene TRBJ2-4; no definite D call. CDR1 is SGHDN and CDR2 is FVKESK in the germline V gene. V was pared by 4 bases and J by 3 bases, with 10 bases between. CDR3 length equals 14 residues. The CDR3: CASSLDPVKNIQYY. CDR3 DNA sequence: TGTGCCAGCAGCCTGGACCCCGTCAAAAACATTCAGTACTAC.

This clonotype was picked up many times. The CDR3 sequence is CAMGGADTQYF. In DNA, the CDR3 is TGTGCCATGGGAGGGGCAGATACGCAGTATTTT. This chain joins TRBV10-3 and TRBJ2-3, with 7 bases aligning to TRBD2. V shed 9 bases, J shed 4 bases, and the junction held 1 base outside the gene matches. The CDR3 length is 11 residues. Per germline, CDR1 ENHRY and CDR2 SYGVKD.

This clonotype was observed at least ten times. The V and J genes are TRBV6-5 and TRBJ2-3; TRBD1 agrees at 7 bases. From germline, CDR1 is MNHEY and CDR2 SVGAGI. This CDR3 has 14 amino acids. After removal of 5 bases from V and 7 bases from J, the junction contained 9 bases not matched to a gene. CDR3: CASSAPGQINTQYF. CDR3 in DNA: TGTGCCAGCAGTGCGCCGGGACAGATTAATACGCAGTATTTT.